Below, 9 T cell receptor beta chains from the same sample are listed, as sequenced in a study of blood T cells in healthy people across ages. Sample-barcoded 5' priming and a J-beta primer mix drove a second PCR of roughly 6 to 12 cycles. TCRdb called the 5' RACE reads again in MiXCR, with one record for every CDR3 protein. This repertoire shows around 2 million distinct CDR3 sequences, 30% to 40% found once; its top ten account for 23%. Specimen: blood. These TCRs come from a human donor in good health.

The chain recombines TRBV5-1 with TRBJ2-1; perhaps D is TRBD1 or TRBD2 (6 bases each). The CDR3 is 17 amino acids. Trimming stripped 0 bases from V and 1 base from J, with 14 bases between. The germline V gene has CDR1 SGHRS and CDR2 YFSETQ. Here the CDR3 reads CASSLVGGTPSYNEQFF. CDR3 bases: TGCGCCAGCAGCTTGGTTGGCGGGACACCTTCCTACAATGAGCAGTTCTTC.

This clonotype was seen a few times. The chain combines TRBV20-1 with TRBJ1-2; D may be TRBD1 (5 bases). Looked up from germline, CDR1 is DFQATT and CDR2 is SNEGSKA (reference sequence). This CDR3 contains 11 residues. Trimming left V 7 bases short and J 6 bases short, with 12 bases between. For the CDR3, the DNA is TGCAGTGTGGTTGAGGGACATGGCTACACCTTC. Its protein is CSVVEGHGYTF.

This clonotype came up a few times. The chain uses TRBV24-1 and TRBJ1-2, with a weak D call TRBD1 (6 bases). Germline CDR1 and CDR2: KGHDR and SFDVKD. Trimming removed 5 bases at V and 5 bases at J, with 20 bases between. CDR3 length: 16 residues. Here the CDR3 DNA reads TGTGCCACCAGTGGGATTGGTGATGGACAGCATTATGGCTACACCTTC. Protein sequence: CATSGIGDGQHYGYTF.

The rearrangement joins TRBV20-1 to TRBJ1-2; D call uncertain. The CDR3 is made up of 11 amino acids. Germline values: CDR1 DFQATT, CDR2 SNEGSKA (reference sequence). The V gene lost 3 bases and the J gene lost 7 bases, with 9 bases spanning the gap. CDR3 sequence: CSARDVGGYTF. The CDR3 nucleotides are TGCAGTGCTAGGGACGTGGGTGGCTACACCTTC.

This clonotype was seen a few times. The gene calls are TRBV7-9 and TRBJ1-6; 9 positions agree with TRBD1. This CDR3 spans 15 amino acids. From germline, CDR1 is SEHNR and CDR2 FQNEAQ (reference sequence). V gave up 5 bases and J gave up 7 bases; unmatched junction bases: 6. The CDR3 loop reads CASSPLTGGNSPLHF. DNA of the CDR3: TGTGCCAGCAGCCCGTTGACAGGGGGAAATTCACCCCTCCACTTT.

As for this clonotype: Mismatch with germline at one junction end may stem from a read error. The chain carries TRBV12-3 or TRBV12-4 and TRBJ2-1, with 11 bases aligning to TRBD2. The CDR3 totals 17 residues. This CDR3 reads CASSLGASGGPNNVQFF. Written as DNA, the CDR3 is TGTGCCAGCAGTTTAGGGGCTAGCGGGGGGCCGAACAATGTGCAGTTCTTC.

The rearrangement links TRBV14 to TRBJ2-3; D is undetermined. The CDR3 covers 15 residues. The germline CDR1 and CDR2 sequences are SGHDN and FVKESK. Trimming stripped 5 bases from V and 0 bases from J, with 12 bases between. In nucleotides, the CDR3 is TGTGCCAGCAGCACCTGGACGGATAGCACAGATACGCAGTATTTT. Amino acids: CASSTWTDSTDTQYF.

The rearrangement links TRBV6-2 or TRBV6-3 to TRBJ2-3; D ambiguous. Per the germline V gene, CDR1 is MNHEY and CDR2 is SVGEGT. This CDR3 is built from 15 residues. V was pared by 0 bases and J by 0 bases, with 7 bases between. The CDR3 nucleotides read TGTGCCAGCAGTTACTCAGACTCTAGCACAGATACGCAGTATTTT. Translating gives CASSYSDSSTDTQYF.

The rearrangement links TRBV7-3 to TRBJ1-2; perhaps TRBD1 as D (6 bases). Trimming cost V 6 bases and J 4 bases, with 15 bases left between them. The germline V gene has CDR1 SGHTA and CDR2 FQGTGA. The CDR3 covers 14 residues. The CDR3 DNA reads TGTGCCAGCAGTCAGGGGTTGTATATCTATGGCTACACCTTC. Translation: CASSQGLYIYGYTF. Full variable domain (rest looked up from reference TRBV7-3 and TRBJ1-2): GAGVSQTPSNKVTEKGKYVELRCDPISGHTALYWYRQSLGQGPEFLIYFQGTGAADDSGLPNDRFFAVRPEGSVSTLKIQRTERGDSAVYLCASSQGLYIYGYTFGSGTRLTVV.